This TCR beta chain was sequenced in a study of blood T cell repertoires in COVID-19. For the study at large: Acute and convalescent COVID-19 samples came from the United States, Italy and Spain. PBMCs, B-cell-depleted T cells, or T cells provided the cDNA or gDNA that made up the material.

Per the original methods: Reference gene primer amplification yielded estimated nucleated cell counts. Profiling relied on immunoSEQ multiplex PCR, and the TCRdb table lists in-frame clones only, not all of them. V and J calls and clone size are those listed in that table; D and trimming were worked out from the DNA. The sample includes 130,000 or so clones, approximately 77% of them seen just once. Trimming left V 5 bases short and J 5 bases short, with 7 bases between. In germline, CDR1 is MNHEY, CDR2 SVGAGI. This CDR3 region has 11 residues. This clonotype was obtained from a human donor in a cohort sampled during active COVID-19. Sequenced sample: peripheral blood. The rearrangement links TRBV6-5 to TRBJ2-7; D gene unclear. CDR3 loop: CASSRANEQYF. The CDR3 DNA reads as TGTGCCAGCAGTAGAGCGAACGAGCAGTACTTC.